This T cell receptor beta chain is from a study of long-term antiretroviral therapy in people with HIV (dated by TCRdb to the early 2020s). Background for the entire study: Collection of the earliest samples took place about a decade ahead of the 2015 WHO recommendation for immediate ART, at a time when ART was typically delayed until CD4 counts fell. A retrospective serial study tested whether ART initiation and durable HIV suppression were associated with changes in peripheral blood TRB repertoire composition and diversity. The cohort contributed 150 to 200 cryopreserved PBMC samples from around 33 adults with confirmed HIV infection, collected serially over a mean of roughly 6 years (range 1-12). Among the 25 to 30 participants with HIV, eleven to twelve were female. Test extractions of a monoclonal T-cell line alongside about 35 polyclonal samples showed no cross-contamination during QIAcube processing. The full study reports these points: Because pre-ART samples had limited cell numbers, unsorted PBMC were profiled rather than sorted CD4+ and CD8+ T cells. The samples were dated from about 2004 to 2018, and the ART regimens that were used may be less effective than current ART regimens. Expanded TRB clones identified before ART initiation dominated the repertoire at all time points, although this dominance fluctuated and declined in many PLHIV after ART. Inferences about post-ART repertoire changes are limited because no data were available on ART adherence, viral resistance or therapy changes. Owing to limited PBMC availability, only the TCR beta chain was sequenced, without alpha chain pairing. Narrower CDR3 length ranges were observed in HIV repertoires than in controls, and an antigen-experienced repertoire with only a slight naive shift after ART was suggested by the network structure. A significant increase in TRB diversity was found to be associated with ART initiation, although TRB diversity was observed to remain significantly below that of transplant donor controls even after long-term ART.

The CDR3 contains 14 residues, cysteine and phenylalanine counted. Of all the DNA, just the CDR3 is kept, 42 bases in frame from base 1. To be included, a participant needed at least one PBMC sample from before ART initiation plus at least two post-ART samples. Treatment was received in the United States of America by all participants with HIV. Before DNA extraction, cryopreserved samples containing about 0.95-10 million PBMC were thawed and washed. At the time of the earliest PBMC sample, participants with HIV were aged between 23 and 54 years. PBMC samples from each participant spanned 1-4 timepoints before ART initiation and 2-8 timepoints after ART initiation, with a median of 7 samples. Serial HIV viral load, CD4+ T-cell count, ART history and demographic data were obtained for every participant. A Qiagen kit on a QIAcube was used to extract genomic DNA from unsorted PBMC, with samples processed in batches of 12.

The immunoSEQ hsTCRB v3.0 assay was used at survey level resolution for TRB variable region sequencing. The targeted TRB sequencing depth was roughly 40,000-55,000 T-cell genomes per sample. An Illumina MiSeq with a v3 150-cycle kit was used to sequence the pooled TRB libraries. The source study handled its data this way. Repertoire analysis was run in R within a reproducible Nextflow workflow that covered QC, data transformation and analysis. Custom analyses were implemented in LymphoSeq2, an R package for AIRR-Seq data exploration. A few samples yielding fewer than 5000 total TRB sequences were excluded, leaving 150 to 200 analyzed HIV repertoires. Among the roughly 190 retained HIV repertoires, some 60 were collected before ART initiation and 129 after ART initiation. Repertoires were downsampled to 5000 TRB nucleotide sequences, with summary statistics averaged over 100 downsampling iterations. TRB sequences were retained for analysis only if CDR3 regions of at least seven amino acids were present. Diversity was assessed using a clonality score derived from Shannon entropy and using the Gini coefficient. In repertoire networks, the top 5000 CDR3 amino acid sequences were linked whenever an edit distance of one separated two sequences. Antigen specificity groups and MHC restriction were predicted for TRB CDR3 amino acid sequences with GLIPH2. CDR3 amino acid sequences were matched against VDJdb and McPAS-TCR to flag known CMV, EBV, HIV or tissue antigen associations. Pre-ART, post-ART and control groups were compared with Wilcoxon signed-rank tests and Holm-Bonferroni correction. TCRdb re-hosts the immuneACCESS table, in-frame sequences only. Its copies lack some clones; in the studies checked, an unresolved V gene accounts for under half of them, and the cause for the rest is not known. V, J and clone size are taken as reported in that table, and D and trimming were inferred from the DNA itself. The sample table records tens of thousands of clones; over 85% of these occur just once. The ten largest account for 3.6% of the sample.

To note about this clone: It has no known antigen specificity. Base qualities are not provided; no much larger clone lies one nucleotide away.

This sequence was found in a woman between 18 and 29 years old with HIV. This receptor chain uses TRBV12-2 and TRBJ1-1; TRBD1, the table's D call, was not compared with the DNA. TRBV12-2 is tagged as a pseudogene. The material sequenced was unsorted PBMCs, taken 1.8 years after starting antiretroviral therapy. This receptor carries the CDR3 CASRLWGLYPEAFF. The DNA reads as follows: TGTGCAAGTCGCTTGTGGGGGCTATATCCTGAAGCTTTCTTT.